Here is one T cell receptor beta chain with its context. Its matching antigen is unknown. The record originates from a study of cytomegalovirus exposure and HLA in healthy donors. Notes on the study in general: Using a false discovery rate of 0.05, a later analysis showed that 16,000 or so TCR beta sequences were associated with HLA alleles. Rare TCR sequences predominated, though certain public TCRs were found in many donors. The study listed approximately 160 cytomegalovirus-associated TCR beta chains.

This CDR3 contains 20 residues. Germline lookup yields CDR1 KGHSH and CDR2 LQKENI. Trimming took 4 bases from V and 4 from J; bases not matched to a gene: 19. The study ran its PCR with 60 Vbeta and 13 Jbeta primers. Clones were sequenced by immunoSEQ multiplex PCR, and TCRdb holds only the in-frame ones, with some missing. The sample carries 250,000 to 350,000 clones, roughly 80% recorded once. The TCR was taken from a girl aged 2 to 9 in good health and CMV-seronegative. This rearrangement joins TRBV18 to TRBJ2-2, with 9 bases lining up with TRBD1. The specimen sequenced was PBMCs. Here the CDR3 reads CASSQGTGNGLAATTGELFF. Written as DNA, the CDR3 is TGTGCCAGCTCACAAGGGACAGGGAATGGCCTAGCGGCAACCACCGGGGAGCTGTTTTTT.